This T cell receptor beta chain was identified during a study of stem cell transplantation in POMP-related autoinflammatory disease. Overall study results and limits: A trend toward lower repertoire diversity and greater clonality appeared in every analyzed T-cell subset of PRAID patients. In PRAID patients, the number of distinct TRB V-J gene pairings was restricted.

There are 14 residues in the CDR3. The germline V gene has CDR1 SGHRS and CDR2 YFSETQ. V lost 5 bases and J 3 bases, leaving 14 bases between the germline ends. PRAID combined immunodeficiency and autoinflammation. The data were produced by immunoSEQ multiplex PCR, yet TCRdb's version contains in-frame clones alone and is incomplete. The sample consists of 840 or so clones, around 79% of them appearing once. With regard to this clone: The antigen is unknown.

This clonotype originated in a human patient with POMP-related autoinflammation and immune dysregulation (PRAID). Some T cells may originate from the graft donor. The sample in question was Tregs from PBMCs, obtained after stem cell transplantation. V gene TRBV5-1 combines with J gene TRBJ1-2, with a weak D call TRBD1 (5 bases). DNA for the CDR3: TGCGCCAGCAGTGATGACAGTTTCGACTATGGCTACACCTTC. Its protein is CASSDDSFDYGYTF.